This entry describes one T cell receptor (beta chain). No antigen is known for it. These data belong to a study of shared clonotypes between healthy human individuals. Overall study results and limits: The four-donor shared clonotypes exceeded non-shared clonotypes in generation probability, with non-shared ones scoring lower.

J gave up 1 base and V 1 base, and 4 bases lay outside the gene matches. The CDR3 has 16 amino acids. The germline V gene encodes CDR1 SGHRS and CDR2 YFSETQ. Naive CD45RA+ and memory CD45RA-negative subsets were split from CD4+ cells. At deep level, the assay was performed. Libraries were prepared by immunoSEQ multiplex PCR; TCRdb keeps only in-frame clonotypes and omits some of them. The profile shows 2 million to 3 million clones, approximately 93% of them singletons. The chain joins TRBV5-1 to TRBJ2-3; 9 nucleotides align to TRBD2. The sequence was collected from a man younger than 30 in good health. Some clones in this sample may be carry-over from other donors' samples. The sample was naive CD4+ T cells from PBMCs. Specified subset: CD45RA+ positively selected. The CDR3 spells CASSLRVAGGTDTQYF. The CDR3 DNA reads TGCGCCAGCAGCTTGAGGGTAGCGGGAGGCACAGATACGCAGTATTTT.